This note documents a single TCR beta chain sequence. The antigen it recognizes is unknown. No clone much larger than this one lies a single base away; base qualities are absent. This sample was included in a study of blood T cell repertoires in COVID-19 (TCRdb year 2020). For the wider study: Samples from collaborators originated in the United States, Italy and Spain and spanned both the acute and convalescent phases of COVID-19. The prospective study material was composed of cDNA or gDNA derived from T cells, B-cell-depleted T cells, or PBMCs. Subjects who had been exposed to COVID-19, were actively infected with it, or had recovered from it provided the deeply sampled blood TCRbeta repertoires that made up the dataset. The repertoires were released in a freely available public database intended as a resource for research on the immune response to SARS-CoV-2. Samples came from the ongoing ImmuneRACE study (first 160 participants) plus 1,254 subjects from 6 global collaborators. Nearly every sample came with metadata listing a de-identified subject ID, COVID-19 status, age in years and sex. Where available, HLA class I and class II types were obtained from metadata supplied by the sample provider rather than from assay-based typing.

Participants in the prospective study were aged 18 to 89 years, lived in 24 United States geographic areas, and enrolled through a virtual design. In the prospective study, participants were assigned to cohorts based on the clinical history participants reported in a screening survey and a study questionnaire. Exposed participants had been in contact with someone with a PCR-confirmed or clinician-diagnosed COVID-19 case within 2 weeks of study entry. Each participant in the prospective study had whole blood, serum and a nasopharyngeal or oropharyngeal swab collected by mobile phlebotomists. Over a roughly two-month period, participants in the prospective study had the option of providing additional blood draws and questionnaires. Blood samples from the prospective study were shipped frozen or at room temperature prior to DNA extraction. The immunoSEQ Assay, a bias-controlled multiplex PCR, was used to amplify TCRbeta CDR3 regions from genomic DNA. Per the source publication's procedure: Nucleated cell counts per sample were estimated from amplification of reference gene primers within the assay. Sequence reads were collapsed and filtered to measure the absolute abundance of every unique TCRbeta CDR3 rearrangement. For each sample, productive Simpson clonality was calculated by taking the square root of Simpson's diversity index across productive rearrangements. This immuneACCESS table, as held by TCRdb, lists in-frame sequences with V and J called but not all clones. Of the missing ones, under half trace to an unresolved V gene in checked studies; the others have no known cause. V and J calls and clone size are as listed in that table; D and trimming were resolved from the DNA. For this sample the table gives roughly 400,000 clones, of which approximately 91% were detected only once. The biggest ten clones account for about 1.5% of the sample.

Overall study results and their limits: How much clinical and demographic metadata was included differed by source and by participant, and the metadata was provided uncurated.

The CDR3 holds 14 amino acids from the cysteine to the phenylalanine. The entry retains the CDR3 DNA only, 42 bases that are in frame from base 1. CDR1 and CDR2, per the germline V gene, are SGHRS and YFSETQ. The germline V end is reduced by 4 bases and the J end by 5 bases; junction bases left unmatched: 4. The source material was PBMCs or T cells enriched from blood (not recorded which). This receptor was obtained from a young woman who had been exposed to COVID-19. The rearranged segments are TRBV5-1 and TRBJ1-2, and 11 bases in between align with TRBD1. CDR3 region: CASSPGDRGYGYTF. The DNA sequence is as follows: TGCGCCAGCAGCCCGGGGGACAGGGGGTATGGCTACACCTTC.